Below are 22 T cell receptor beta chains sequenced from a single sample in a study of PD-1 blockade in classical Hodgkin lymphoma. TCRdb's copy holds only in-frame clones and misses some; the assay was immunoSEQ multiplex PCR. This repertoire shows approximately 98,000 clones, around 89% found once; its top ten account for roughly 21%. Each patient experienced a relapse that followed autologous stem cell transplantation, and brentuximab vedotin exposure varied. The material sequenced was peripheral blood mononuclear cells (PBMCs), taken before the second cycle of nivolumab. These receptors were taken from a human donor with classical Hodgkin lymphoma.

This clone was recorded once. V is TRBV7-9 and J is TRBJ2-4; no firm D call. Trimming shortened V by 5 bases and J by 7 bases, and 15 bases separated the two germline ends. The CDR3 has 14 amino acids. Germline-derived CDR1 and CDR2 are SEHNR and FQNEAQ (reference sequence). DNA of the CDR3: TGTGCCAGCAGCACCTTGACCGCGACTAACATTCAGTACTTC. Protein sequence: CASSTLTATNIQYF.

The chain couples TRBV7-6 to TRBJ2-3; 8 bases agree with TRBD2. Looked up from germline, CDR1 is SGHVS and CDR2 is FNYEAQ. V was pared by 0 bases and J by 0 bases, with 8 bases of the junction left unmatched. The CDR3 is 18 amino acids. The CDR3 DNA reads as TGTGCCAGCAGCTTAGCCACGGCTAGCGGGCCTAGCACAGATACGCAGTATTTT. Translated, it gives CASSLATASGPSTDTQYF.

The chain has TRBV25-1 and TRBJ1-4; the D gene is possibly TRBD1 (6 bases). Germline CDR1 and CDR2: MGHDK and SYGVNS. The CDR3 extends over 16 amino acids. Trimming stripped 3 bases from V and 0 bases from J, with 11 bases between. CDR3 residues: CASSDPGDPTNEKLFF. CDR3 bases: TGTGCCAGCAGTGACCCAGGGGATCCAACTAATGAAAAACTGTTTTTT.

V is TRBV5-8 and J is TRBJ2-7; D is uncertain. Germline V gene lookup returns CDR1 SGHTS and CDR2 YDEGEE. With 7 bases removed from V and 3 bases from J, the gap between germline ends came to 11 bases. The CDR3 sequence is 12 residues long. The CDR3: CASGVPRYEQYF. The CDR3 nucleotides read TGTGCCAGCGGGGTTCCCCGCTACGAGCAGTACTTC. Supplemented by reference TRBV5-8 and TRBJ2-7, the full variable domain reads EAGVTQSPTHLIKTRGQQATLRCSPISGHTSVYWYQQALGLGLQFLLWYDEGEERNRGNFPPRFSGRQFPNYSSELNVNALELEDSALYLCASGVPRYEQYFGPGTRLTVT.

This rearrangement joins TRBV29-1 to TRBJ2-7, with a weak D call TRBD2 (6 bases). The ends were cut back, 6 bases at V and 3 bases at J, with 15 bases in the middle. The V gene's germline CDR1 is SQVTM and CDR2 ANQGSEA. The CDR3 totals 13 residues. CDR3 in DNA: TGCAGCGTCAACCCTGGGACTTACTACGAGCAGTACTTC. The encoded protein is CSVNPGTYYEQYF.

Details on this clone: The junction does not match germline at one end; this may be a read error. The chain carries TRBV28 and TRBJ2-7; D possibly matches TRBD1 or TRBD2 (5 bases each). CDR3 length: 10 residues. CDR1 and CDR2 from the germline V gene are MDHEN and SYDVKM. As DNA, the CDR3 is TGTGCCAGCAGCGCCCGGGACCTAGATTTC. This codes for CASSARDLDF.

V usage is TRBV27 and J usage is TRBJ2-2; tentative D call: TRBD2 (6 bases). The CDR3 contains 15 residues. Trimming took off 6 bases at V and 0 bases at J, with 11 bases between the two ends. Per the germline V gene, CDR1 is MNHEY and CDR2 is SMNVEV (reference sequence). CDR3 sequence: CASRHSGANTGELFF. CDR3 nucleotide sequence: TGTGCCAGCAGACATAGCGGAGCGAACACCGGGGAGCTGTTTTTT.

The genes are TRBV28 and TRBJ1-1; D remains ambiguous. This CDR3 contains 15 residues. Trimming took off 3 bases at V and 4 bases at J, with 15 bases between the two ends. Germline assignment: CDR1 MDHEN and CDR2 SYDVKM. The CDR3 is CASSLLNVVSTEAFF. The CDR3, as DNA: TGTGCCAGCAGTTTGCTGAACGTGGTGAGCACTGAAGCTTTCTTT.

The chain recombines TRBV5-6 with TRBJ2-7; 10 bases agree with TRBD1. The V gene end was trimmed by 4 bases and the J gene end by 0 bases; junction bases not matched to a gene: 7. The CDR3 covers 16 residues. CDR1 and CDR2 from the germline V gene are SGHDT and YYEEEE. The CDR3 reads CASSKDRGRISYEQYF. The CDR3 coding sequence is TGTGCCAGCAGCAAAGACAGGGGGCGAATCTCCTACGAGCAGTACTTC. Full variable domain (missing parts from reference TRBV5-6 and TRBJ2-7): DAGVTQSPTHLIKTRGQQVTLRCSPKSGHDTVSWYQQALGQGPQFIFQYYEEEERQRGNFPDRFSGHQFPNYSSELNVNALLLGDSALYLCASSKDRGRISYEQYFGPGTRLTVT.

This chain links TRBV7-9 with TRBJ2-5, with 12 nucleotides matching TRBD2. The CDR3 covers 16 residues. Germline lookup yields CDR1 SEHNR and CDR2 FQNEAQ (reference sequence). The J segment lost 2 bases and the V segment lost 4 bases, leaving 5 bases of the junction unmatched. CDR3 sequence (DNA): TGTGCCAGCAGCTCGGGACTAGCGGGCCTGCAAGAGACCCAGTACTTC. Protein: CASSSGLAGLQETQYF.

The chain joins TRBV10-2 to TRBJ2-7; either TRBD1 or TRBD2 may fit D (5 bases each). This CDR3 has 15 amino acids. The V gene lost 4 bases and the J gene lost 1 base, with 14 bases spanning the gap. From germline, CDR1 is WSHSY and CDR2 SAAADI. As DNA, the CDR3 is TGCGCCAGCAGTGGAACCGGGACGGATTCCTACGAGCAGTACTTC. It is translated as CASSGTGTDSYEQYF.

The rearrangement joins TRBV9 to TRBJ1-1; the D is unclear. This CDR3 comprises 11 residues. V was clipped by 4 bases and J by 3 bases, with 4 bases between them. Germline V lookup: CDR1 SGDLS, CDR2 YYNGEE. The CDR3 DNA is TGTGCCAGCAGCCCGGACACTGAAGCTTTCTTT. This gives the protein CASSPDTEAFF.

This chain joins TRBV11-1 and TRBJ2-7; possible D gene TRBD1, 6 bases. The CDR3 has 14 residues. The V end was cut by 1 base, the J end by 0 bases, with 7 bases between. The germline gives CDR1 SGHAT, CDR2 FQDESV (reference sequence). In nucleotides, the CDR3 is TGTGCCAGCAGCTTAGGAGGGGGCTCCTACGAGCAGTACTTC. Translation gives CASSLGGGSYEQYF.

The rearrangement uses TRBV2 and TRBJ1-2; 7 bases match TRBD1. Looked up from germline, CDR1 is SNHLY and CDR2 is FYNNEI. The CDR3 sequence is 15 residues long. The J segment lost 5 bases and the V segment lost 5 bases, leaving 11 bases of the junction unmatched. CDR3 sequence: CASSRDRVESYGYTF. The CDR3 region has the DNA TGTGCCAGCAGTCGAGACAGGGTGGAGAGTTATGGCTACACCTTC.

The CDR3 nucleotides read TGTGCCAGCACGTTCGATAATGAGCAGTTCTTC. It translates to CASTFDNEQFF. This sequence joins TRBV7-9 and TRBJ2-1; D call uncertain. CDR3 size: 11 residues. The V gene's germline CDR1 is SEHNR and CDR2 FQNEAQ (reference sequence). Trimming removed 7 bases at V and 7 bases at J, with 8 bases between. Full variable domain (rest looked up from reference TRBV7-9 and TRBJ2-1): DTGVSQNPRHKITKRGQNVTFRCDPISEHNRLYWYRQTLGQGPEFLTYFQNEAQLEKSRLLSDRFSAERPKGSFSTLEIQRTEQGDSAMYLCASTFDNEQFFGPGTRLTVL.

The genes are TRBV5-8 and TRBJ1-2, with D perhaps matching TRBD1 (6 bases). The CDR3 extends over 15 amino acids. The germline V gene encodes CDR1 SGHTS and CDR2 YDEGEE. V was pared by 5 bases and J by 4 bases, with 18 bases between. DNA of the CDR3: TGTGCCAGCAGTTTCGGACAGCGGGGGGCCTATGGCTACACCTTC. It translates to CASSFGQRGAYGYTF.

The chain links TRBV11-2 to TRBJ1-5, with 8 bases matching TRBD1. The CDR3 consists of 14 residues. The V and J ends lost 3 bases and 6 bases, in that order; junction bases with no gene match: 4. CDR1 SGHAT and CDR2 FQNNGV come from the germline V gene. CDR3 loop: CASSFGQGSQPQHF. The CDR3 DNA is TGTGCCAGCAGCTTCGGACAGGGAAGTCAGCCCCAGCATTTT. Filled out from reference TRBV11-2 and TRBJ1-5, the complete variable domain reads EAGVAQSPRYKIIEKRQSVAFWCNPISGHATLYWYQQILGQGPKLLIQFQNNGVVDDSQLPKDRFSAERLKGVDSTLKIQPAKLEDSAVYLCASSFGQGSQPQHFGDGTRLSIL.

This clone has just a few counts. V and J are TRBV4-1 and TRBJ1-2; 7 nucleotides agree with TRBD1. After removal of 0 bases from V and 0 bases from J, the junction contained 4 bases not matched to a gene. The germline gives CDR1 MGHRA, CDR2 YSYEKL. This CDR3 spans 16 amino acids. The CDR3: CASSQDGQGANYGYTF. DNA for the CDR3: TGCGCCAGCAGCCAAGATGGGCAGGGGGCTAACTATGGCTACACCTTC.

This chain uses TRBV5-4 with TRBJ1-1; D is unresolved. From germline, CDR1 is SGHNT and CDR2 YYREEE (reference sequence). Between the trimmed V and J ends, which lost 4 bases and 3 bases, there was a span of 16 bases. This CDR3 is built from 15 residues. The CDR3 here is CASSIGTFRDTEAFF. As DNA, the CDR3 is TGTGCCAGCAGCATCGGCACTTTCCGGGACACTGAAGCTTTCTTT.

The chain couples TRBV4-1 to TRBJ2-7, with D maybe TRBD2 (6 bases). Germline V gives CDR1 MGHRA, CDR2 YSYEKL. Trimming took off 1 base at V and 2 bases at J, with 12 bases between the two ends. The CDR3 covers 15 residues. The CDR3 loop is CASSQAAGRAYEQYF. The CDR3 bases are TGCGCCAGCAGCCAAGCGGCGGGACGGGCCTACGAGCAGTACTTC.

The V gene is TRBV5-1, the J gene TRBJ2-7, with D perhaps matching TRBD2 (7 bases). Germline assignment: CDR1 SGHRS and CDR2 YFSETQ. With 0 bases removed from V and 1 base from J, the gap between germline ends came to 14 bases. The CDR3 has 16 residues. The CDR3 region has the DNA TGCGCCAGCAGCTTGGGGACAGCGGGGCCTTCCTACGAGCAGTACTTC. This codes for CASSLGTAGPSYEQYF.

CDR3 sequence: CASSRTGLNTEAFF. In DNA form, the CDR3 reads TGTGCCAGCAGCCGGACAGGCCTAAACACTGAAGCTTTCTTT. The rearrangement joins TRBV11-2 to TRBJ1-1; TRBD1 aligns across 7 bases. The CDR3 is made up of 14 amino acids. Losses at the gene ends were 5 bases for V and 2 bases for J; bases not matched to a gene: 5. Per germline, CDR1 SGHAT and CDR2 FQNNGV.